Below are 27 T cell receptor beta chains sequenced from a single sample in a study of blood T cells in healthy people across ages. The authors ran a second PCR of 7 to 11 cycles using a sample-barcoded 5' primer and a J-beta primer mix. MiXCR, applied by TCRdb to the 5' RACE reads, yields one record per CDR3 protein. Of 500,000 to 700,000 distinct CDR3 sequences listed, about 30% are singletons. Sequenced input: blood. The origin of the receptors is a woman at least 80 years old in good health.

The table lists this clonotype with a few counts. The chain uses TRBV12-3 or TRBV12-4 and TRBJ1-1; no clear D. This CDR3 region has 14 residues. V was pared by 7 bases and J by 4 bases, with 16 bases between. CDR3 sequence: CASNILGRVTEAFF. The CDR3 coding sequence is TGTGCCAGCAACATTTTGGGTCGGGTCACTGAAGCTTTCTTT.

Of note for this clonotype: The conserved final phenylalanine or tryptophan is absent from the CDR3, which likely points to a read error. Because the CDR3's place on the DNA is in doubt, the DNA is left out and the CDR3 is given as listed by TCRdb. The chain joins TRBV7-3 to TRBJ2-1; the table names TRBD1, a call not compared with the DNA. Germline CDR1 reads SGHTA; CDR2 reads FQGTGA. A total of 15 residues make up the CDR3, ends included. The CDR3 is CASSRTGSGYNEQFI.

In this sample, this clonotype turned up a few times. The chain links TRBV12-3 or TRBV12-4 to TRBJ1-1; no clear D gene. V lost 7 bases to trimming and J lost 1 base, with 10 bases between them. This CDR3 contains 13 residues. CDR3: CASNRGANTEAFF. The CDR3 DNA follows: TGTGCCAGCAACCGAGGTGCGAACACTGAAGCTTTCTTT.

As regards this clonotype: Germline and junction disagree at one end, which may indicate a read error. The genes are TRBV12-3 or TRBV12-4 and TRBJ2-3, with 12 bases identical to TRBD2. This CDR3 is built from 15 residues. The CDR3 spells CASSETSGGADAQYF. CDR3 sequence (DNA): TGTGCCAGCAGCGAGACTAGCGGGGGAGCAGATGCGCAGTATTTT.

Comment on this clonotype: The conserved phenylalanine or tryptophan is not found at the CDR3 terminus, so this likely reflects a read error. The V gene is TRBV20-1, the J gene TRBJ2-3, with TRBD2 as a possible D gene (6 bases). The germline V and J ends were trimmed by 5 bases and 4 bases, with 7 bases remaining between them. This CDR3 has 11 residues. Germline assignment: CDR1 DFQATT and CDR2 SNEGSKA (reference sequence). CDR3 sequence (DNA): TGCAGTGCTTCGGGGGCAGATACGCAGTATTCT. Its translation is CSASGADTQYS.

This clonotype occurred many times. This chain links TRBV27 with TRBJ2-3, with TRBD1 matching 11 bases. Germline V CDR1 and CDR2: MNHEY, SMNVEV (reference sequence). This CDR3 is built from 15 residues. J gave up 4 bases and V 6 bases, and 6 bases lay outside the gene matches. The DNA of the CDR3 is TGTGCCAGCAGCTTTGGGACAGGGGGGTCAGATACGCAGTATTTT. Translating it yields CASSFGTGGSDTQYF.

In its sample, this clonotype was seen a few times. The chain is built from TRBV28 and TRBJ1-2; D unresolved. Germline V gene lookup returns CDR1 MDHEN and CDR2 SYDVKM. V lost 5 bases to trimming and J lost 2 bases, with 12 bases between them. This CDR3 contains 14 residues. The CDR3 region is CASSIRPINYGYTF. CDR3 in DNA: TGTGCCAGCAGTATCAGGCCTATCAACTATGGCTACACCTTC.

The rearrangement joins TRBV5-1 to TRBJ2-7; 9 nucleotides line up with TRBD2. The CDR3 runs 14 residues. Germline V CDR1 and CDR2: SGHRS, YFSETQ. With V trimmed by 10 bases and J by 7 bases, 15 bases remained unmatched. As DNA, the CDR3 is TGCGCCTGTGAGAGAGCGGGGGGATACAATGAGCAGTACTTC. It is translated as CACERAGGYNEQYF.

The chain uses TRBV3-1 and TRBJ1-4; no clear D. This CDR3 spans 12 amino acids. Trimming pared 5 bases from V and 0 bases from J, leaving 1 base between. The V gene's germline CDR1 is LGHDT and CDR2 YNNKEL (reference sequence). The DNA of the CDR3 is TGTGCCAGCAGCTCAACTAATGAAAAACTGTTTTTT. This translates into CASSSTNEKLFF.

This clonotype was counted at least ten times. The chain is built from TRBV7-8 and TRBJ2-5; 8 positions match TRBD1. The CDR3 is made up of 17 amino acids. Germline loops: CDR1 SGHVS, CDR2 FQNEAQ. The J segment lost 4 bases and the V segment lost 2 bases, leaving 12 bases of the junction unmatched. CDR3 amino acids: CASSLRPGQGGRETQYF. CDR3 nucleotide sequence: TGTGCCAGCAGCTTAAGACCCGGACAGGGAGGTCGAGAGACCCAGTACTTC.

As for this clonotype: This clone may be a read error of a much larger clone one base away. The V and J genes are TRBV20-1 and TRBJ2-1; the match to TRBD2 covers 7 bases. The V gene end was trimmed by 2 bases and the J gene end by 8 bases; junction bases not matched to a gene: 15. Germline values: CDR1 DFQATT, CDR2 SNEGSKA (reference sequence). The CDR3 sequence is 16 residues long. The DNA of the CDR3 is TGCAGTGCTAGATCGGCTGGCGGGGAGGGTTACGATGAGCAGTTCTTC. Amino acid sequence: CSARSAGGEGYDEQFF.

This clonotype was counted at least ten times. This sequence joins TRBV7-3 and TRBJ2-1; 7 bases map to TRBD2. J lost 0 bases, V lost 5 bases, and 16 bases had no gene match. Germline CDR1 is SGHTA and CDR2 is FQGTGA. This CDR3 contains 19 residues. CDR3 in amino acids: CASSPHGLGGLSSYNEQFF. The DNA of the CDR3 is TGTGCCAGCAGCCCCCACGGTCTCGGGGGACTAAGCTCCTACAATGAGCAGTTCTTC.

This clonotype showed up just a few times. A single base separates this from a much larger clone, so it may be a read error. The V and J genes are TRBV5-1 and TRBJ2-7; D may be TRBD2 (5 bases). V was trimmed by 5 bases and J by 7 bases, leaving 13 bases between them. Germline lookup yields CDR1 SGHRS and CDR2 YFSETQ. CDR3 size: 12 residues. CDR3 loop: CASRSGSNEQYF. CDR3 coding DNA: TGCGCCAGCAGGTCGGGGTCCAATGAGCAGTACTTC.

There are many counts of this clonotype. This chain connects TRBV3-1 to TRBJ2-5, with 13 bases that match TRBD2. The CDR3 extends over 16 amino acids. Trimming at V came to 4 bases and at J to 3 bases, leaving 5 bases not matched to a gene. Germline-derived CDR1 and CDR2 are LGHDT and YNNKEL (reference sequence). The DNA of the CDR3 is TGTGCCAGCAGCCCTCGTGGGACTAGCGGGGAAGAGACCCAGTACTTC. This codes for CASSPRGTSGEETQYF.

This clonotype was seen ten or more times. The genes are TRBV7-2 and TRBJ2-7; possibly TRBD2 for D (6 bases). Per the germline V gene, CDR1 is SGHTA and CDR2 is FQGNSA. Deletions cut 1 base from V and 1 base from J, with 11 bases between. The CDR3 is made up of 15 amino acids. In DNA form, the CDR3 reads TGTGCCAGCAGCTTAGGACGGGGGTTATCCTACGAGCAGTACTTC. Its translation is CASSLGRGLSYEQYF.

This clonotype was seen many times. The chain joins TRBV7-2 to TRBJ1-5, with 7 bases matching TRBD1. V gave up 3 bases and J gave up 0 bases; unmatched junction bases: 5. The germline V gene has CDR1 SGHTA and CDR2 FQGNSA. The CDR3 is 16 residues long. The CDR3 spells CASSFTGQNSNQPQHF. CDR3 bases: TGTGCCAGCAGCTTTACGGGACAGAATAGCAATCAGCCCCAGCATTTT.

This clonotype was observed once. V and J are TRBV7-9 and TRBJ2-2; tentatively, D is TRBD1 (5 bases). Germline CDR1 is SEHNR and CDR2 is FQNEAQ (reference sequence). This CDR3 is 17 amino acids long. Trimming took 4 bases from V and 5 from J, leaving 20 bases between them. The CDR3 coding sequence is TGTGCCAGCAGCTCCCCAGGGCCAGGGTGGAGAACCGGGGAGCTGTTTTTT. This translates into CASSSPGPGWRTGELFF.

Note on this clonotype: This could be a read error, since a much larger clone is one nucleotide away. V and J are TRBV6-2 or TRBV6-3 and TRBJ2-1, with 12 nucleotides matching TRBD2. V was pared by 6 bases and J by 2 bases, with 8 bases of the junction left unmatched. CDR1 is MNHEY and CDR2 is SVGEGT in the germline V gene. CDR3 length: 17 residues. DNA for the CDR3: TGTGCCAGCAGAGCCGCCCGGACTAGCGGGGCCTACAATGAGCAGTTCTTC. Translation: CASRAARTSGAYNEQFF.

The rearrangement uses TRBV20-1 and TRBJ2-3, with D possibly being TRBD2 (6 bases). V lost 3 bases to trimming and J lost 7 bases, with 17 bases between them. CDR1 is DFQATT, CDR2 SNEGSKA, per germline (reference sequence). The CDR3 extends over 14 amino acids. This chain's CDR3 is CSASVTGGRNTQYF. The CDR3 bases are TGCAGTGCTAGCGTGACCGGGGGTAGGAATACGCAGTATTTT.

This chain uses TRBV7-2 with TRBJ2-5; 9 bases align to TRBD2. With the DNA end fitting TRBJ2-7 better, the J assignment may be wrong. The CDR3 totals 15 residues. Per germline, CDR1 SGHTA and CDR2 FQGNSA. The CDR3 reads CASSLDASGVYEQYF. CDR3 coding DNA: TGTGCCAGCAGCTTAGACGCTAGCGGGGTATACGAGCAGTACTTC.

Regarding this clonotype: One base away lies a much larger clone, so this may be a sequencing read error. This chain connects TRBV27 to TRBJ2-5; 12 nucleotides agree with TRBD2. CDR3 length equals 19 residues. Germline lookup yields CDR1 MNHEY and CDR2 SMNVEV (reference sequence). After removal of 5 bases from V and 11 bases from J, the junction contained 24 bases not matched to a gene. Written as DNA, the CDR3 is TGTGCCAGCAGTCCAGGGCTAGCGGGGGGGCCAGGAGGCTACAATGAGCAGTACTTC. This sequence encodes CASSPGLAGGPGGYNEQYF.

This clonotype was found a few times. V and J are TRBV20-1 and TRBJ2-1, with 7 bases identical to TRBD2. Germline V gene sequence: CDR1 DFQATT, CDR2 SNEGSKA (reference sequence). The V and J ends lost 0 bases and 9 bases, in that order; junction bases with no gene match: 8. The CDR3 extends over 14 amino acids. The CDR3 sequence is CSARDGAGMGEQFF. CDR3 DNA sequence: TGCAGTGCTAGAGATGGAGCGGGGATGGGTGAGCAGTTCTTC.

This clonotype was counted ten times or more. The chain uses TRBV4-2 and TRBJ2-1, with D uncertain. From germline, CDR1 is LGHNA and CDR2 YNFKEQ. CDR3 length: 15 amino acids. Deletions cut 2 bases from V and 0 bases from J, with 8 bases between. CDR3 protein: CASSQKPSSYNEQFF. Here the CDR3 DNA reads TGTGCCAGCAGCCAAAAACCGAGCTCCTACAATGAGCAGTTCTTC.

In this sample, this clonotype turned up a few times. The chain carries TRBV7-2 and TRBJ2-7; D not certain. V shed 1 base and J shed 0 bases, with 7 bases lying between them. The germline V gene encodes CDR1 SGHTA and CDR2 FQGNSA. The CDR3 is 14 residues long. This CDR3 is CASSLGLSSYEQYF. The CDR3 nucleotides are TGTGCCAGCAGCTTAGGGTTAAGCTCCTACGAGCAGTACTTC.

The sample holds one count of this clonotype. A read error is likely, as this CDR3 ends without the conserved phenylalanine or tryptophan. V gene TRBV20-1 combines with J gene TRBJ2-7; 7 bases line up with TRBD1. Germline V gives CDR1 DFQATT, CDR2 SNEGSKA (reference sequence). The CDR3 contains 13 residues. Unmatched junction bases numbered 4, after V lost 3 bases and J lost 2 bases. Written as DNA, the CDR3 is TGCAGTGCTAGGTTCGGGACAGCCTACGAGCAGTACTTA. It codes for CSARFGTAYEQYL.

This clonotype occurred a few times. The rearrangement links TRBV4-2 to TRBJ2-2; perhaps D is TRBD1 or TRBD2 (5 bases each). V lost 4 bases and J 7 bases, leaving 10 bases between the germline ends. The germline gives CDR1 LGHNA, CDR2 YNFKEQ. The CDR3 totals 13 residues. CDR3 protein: CASSPWDDGELFF. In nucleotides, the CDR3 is TGTGCCAGCAGCCCGTGGGACGACGGGGAGCTGTTTTTT.

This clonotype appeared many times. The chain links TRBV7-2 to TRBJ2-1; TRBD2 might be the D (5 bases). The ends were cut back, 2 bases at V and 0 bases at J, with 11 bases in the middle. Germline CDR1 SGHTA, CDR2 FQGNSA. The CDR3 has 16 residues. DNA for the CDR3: TGTGCCAGCAGCTTAAGCGGAGCTAGCTCCTACAATGAGCAGTTCTTC. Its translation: CASSLSGASSYNEQFF.